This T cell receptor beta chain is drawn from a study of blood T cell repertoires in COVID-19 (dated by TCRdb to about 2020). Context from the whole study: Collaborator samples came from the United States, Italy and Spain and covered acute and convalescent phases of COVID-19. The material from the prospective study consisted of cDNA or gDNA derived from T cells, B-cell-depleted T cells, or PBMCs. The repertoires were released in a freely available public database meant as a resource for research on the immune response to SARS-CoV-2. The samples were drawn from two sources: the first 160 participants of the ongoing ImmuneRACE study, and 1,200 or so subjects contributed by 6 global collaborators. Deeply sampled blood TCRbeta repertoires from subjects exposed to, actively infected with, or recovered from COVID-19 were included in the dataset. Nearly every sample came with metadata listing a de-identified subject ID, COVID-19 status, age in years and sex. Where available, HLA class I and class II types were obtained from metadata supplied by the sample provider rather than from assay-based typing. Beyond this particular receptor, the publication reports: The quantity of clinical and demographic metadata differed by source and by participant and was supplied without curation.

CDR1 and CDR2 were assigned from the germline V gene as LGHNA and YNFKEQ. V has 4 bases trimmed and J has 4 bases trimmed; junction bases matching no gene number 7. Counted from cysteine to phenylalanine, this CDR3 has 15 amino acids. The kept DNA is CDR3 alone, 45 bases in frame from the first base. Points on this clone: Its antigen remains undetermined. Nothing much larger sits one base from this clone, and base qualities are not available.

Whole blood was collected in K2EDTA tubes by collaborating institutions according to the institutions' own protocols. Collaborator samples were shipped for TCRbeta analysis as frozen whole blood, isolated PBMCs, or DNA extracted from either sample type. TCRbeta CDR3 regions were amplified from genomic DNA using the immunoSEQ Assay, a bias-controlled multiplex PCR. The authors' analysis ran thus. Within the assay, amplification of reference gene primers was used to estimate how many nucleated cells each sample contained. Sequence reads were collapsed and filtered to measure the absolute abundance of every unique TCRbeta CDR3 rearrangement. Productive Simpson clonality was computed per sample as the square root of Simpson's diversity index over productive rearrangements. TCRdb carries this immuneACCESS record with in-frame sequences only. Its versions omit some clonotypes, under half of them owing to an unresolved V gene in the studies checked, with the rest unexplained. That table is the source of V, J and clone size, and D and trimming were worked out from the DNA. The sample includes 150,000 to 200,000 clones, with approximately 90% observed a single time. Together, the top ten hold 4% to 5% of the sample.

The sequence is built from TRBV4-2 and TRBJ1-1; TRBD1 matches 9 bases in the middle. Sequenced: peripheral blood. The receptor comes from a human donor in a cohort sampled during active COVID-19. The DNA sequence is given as TGTGCCAGCAGCCGCCCGGGACAGGGTGTCACTGAAGCTTTCTTT. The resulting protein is CASSRPGQGVTEAFF.